These 27 T cell receptor beta chains came from one sample sequenced in a study of CD8+CD57+ T cells in acquired aplastic anemia (dated by TCRdb to 2016 to 2019). Patients chosen for sequencing had shown expansion of CD8+CD57+ cells by flow cytometry. TCRdb lists the instrument as Illumina HiSeq 2000. Genomic DNA was used as template for profiling of TCR beta VDJ combinations and CDR3 sequences. Through fastp at Q25 and MiXCR, TCRdb rebuilt clones from the public reads, retaining in-frame beta chains. Every distinct CDR3 protein forms one entry, paired with its most common genes and DNA. This sample has about 260,000 distinct CDR3 sequences in its table, and approximately 82% of those were observed once. The ten largest clones add up to 40% to 55% of the sample. The sequenced sample consisted of sorted CD4+, CD8+, or CD8+CD57+ T cells (not recorded which) from PBMCs. The receptors stem from a human donor with aplastic anemia.

The CDR3 DNA follows: TGTGCCAGCAGCTTAGAGGGGGGGCGGGCTGAGCAGTTCTTC. This encodes CASSLEGGRAEQFF. This chain links TRBV13 with TRBJ2-1; the D gene is possibly TRBD2 (7 bases). This CDR3 has 14 residues. Germline assignment: CDR1 PRHDT and CDR2 FYEKMQ (reference sequence). With 1 base removed from V and 9 bases from J, the gap between germline ends came to 13 bases.

The chain joins TRBV2 to TRBJ1-2; 8 nucleotides line up with TRBD1. Germline CDR1 is SNHLY and CDR2 is FYNNEI. J lost 7 bases, V lost 5 bases, and 9 bases had no gene match. This CDR3 is 14 amino acids long. CDR3 residues: CASSRTGLGLGYTF. CDR3 nucleotides: TGTGCCAGCAGTCGGACAGGGTTGGGGCTTGGCTACACCTTC.

The genes are TRBV19 and TRBJ2-2, with 9 bases identical to TRBD1. The germline CDR1 and CDR2 sequences are LNHDA and SQIVND (reference sequence). V trimming: 5 bases; J trimming: 4 bases; junction bases outside the gene matches: 2. This CDR3 region has 14 residues. CDR3 residues: CASSGQGITGELFF. CDR3 DNA sequence: TGTGCCAGTAGTGGACAGGGGATCACCGGGGAGCTGTTTTTT.

On this clonotype itself: Because the CDR3 is missing its conserved closing phenylalanine or tryptophan, this is likely a read error. It is unclear where the CDR3 begins or ends on the DNA, so no DNA is shown, and the CDR3 is as TCRdb lists it. This sequence joins TRBV9 and TRBJ2-3. The germline V gene encodes CDR1 SGDLS and CDR2 YYNGEE. The length of the CDR3 is 13 amino acids, counting both ends. CDR3 amino acids: CASRVGSATQYFC.

CDR3 sequence reads: CASSIWGYGYTF. In DNA, the CDR3 is TGTGCCAGTAGTATCTGGGGCTATGGCTACACCTTC. V is TRBV19 and J is TRBJ1-2; D ambiguous. This CDR3 region has 12 residues. In germline, CDR1 is LNHDA, CDR2 SQIVND (reference sequence). The V and J ends lost 3 bases and 4 bases respectively, with 6 bases between them. Drawing the rest from reference TRBV19 and TRBJ1-2, the complete variable domain is DGGITQSPKYLFRKEGQNVTLSCEQNLNHDAMYWYRQDPGQGLRLIYYSQIVNDFQKGDIAEGYSVSREKKESFPLTVTSAQKNPTAFYLCASSIWGYGYTFGSGTRLTVV.

This chain connects TRBV20-1 to TRBJ2-7; TRBD1 might be the D (6 bases). The germline CDR1 and CDR2 sequences are DFQATT and SNEGSKA (reference sequence). This CDR3 contains 14 residues. The germline V and J ends were trimmed by 4 bases and 3 bases, with 16 bases remaining between them. In nucleotides, the CDR3 is TGCAGTGCTACTGGACAGACGGTTGGCTACGAGCAGTACTTC. It codes for CSATGQTVGYEQYF.

The chain employs TRBV10-3 and TRBJ1-6, with TRBD1 identical over 9 bases. The V gene end was trimmed by 1 base and the J gene end by 9 bases; junction bases not matched to a gene: 10. The germline CDR1 and CDR2 sequences are ENHRY and SYGVKD. This CDR3 has 17 amino acids. The CDR3 nucleotides read TGTGCCATCAGTGAGTACCCGGTCCGGACAGGGGTTTCACCCCTCCACTTT. Amino acid sequence: CAISEYPVRTGVSPLHF.

J is TRBJ1-2 and V is TRBV29-1, with TRBD1 matching over 7 bases. The CDR3 totals 12 residues. With V trimmed by 7 bases and J by 7 bases, 9 bases remained unmatched. From germline, CDR1 is SQVTM and CDR2 ANQGSEA. The CDR3 coding sequence is TGCAGCGCGTCCGGGACAGTTGGTGGCTACACCTTC. It codes for CSASGTVGGYTF.

This rearrangement joins TRBV15 to TRBJ2-7; no reliable D call. The germline V and J ends were trimmed by 3 bases and 0 bases, with 12 bases remaining between them. Germline values: CDR1 LNHNV, CDR2 YYDKDF (reference sequence). The CDR3 runs 15 residues. The CDR3 here is CATSSGLAGSYEQYF. CDR3 bases: TGTGCCACCAGCAGTGGTTTGGCAGGCTCCTACGAGCAGTACTTC.

The chain joins TRBV7-2 to TRBJ1-1; TRBD1 might be the D (6 bases). Per the germline V gene, CDR1 is SGHTA and CDR2 is FQGNSA. The germline V and J ends were trimmed by 2 bases and 10 bases, with 20 bases remaining between them. This CDR3 comprises 15 residues. This chain's CDR3 is CASSLHLTGNALAFF. The CDR3 nucleotides read TGTGCCAGCAGCTTACATCTAACAGGGAACGCTCTAGCTTTCTTT.

The CDR3 reads CATRRGRRQETQYF. CDR3 nucleotide sequence: TGTGCCACCAGGAGAGGCAGGAGGCAAGAGACCCAGTACTTC. V is TRBV24-1 and J is TRBJ2-5, with a weak D call TRBD2 (5 bases). Germline CDR1 reads KGHDR; CDR2 reads SFDVKD. The CDR3 totals 14 residues. V was trimmed by 7 bases and J by 2 bases, leaving 13 bases between them.

This clonotype has only one observation. CDR3 protein: CASSLAHGGTAPHYEQYV. The DNA for the CDR3 is TGTGCCAGCAGCTTAGCCCACGGCGGGACAGCCCCCCACTACGAGCAGTACGTC. The chain couples TRBV7-3 to TRBJ2-7; tentative D call: TRBD1 (7 bases). The germline V gene encodes CDR1 SGHTA and CDR2 FQGTGA. The V and J ends lost 2 bases and 3 bases respectively, with 23 bases between them. CDR3 length equals 18 residues.

As concerns this clonotype: A junction boundary mismatches the germline segment, possibly from a read error. This chain links TRBV7-9 with TRBJ2-3; a possible D gene is TRBD1 (5 bases). The germline gives CDR1 SEHNR, CDR2 FQNEAQ (reference sequence). This CDR3 comprises 14 residues. CDR3 DNA sequence: TGTGCCAGCAGCTTAACAGGATATGGCTACACCCTCGGTTTT. Amino acids: CASSLTGYGYTLGF.

V gene TRBV7-8 combines with J gene TRBJ2-7; TRBD2 matches at 7 bases. Germline CDR1 and CDR2: SGHVS and FQNEAQ. This CDR3 has 15 residues. Trimming removed 1 base from V and 5 bases from J; junction bases left unmatched: 8. Written as DNA, the CDR3 is TGTGCCAGCAGCTTAGAGGGCGGGAGTTACCACGAGCAGTACTTC. It codes for CASSLEGGSYHEQYF.

Comment on this clonotype: Here the CDR3 omits its conserved ending phenylalanine or tryptophan, so a read error is the likely source. The limits of the CDR3 on the DNA are not certain, so only TCRdb's listed CDR3 is given. This chain links TRBV7-3 with TRBJ1-2. In germline, CDR1 is SGHTA, CDR2 FQGTGA. The CDR3 is 12 amino acids in total, end residues counted. The CDR3 loop is CASSSSRGLCLH.

The CDR3 bases are TGTGCCAGCAGCTTAGCACCAGGTCCCGATTCGTTGTATTTT. Protein: CASSLAPGPDSLYF. The chain carries TRBV7-9 and TRBJ2-3, with D uncertain. The V end lost 0 bases, the J end lost 14 bases, and 18 bases lay between the germline ends. Germline V CDR1 and CDR2: SEHNR, FQNEAQ (reference sequence). The CDR3 is 14 amino acids. Together with reference TRBV7-9 and TRBJ2-3, the CDR3 gives the full variable domain: DTGVSQNPRHKITKRGQNVTFRCDPISEHNRLYWYRQTLGQGPEFLTYFQNEAQLEKSRLLSDRFSAERPKGSFSTLEIQRTEQGDSAMYLCASSLAPGPDSLYFGPGTRLTVL.

With respect to this clonotype: In this CDR3 the conserved last residue, phenylalanine or tryptophan, is missing, so a read error is likely. Because the CDR3's place on the DNA is in doubt, the DNA is left out and the CDR3 is given as listed by TCRdb. The J gene is TRBJ2-3, the V gene TRBV7-9; the DNA was not compared with TRBD1, the D call given in the table. The CDR3 is 13 residues long, counting both termini. Germline V CDR1 and CDR2: SEHNR, FQNEAQ (reference sequence). CDR3 protein: CASGEGAYEPYFG.

As regards this clonotype: One end of the junction does not line up with germline, which may come from a read error. The CDR3 loop is CASGGAGTNQYFF. The CDR3 DNA sequence: TGTGCCAGCGGAGGAGCTGGCACAAATCAGTACTTCTTT. The genes are TRBV9 and TRBJ2-3, with D possibly matching TRBD2 (5 bases). Germline V gene sequence: CDR1 SGDLS, CDR2 YYNGEE. The CDR3 totals 13 residues. The variable domain in full, completed from reference TRBV9 and TRBJ2-3, reads DSGVTQTPKHLITATGQRVTLRCSPRSGDLSVYWYQQSLDQGLQFLIQYYNGEERAKGNILERFSAQQFPDLHSELNLSSLELGDSALYFCASGGAGTNQYFFGPGTRLTVL.

This clonotype was counted once. The germline gene is not matched at one end of the junction; a read error may be the cause. J is TRBJ1-6 and V is TRBV15, with TRBD1 matching over 7 bases. CDR1 and CDR2 from the germline V gene are LNHNV and YYDKDF (reference sequence). The CDR3 length is 14 residues. This chain's CDR3 is CASSTDRRLETHHF. The DNA of the CDR3 is TGTGCCAGCAGCACGGACAGGAGACTTGAGACCCACCACTTT.

With respect to this clonotype: The junction departs from the called germline gene at one end, perhaps through a read error. The CDR3 DNA follows: TGTGCCAGCGGCGACGGGTGCGATACTACGCAGTTTTTT. Residues: CASGDGCDTTQFF. The chain is built from TRBV9 and TRBJ2-3; D is ambiguous. CDR3 length equals 13 residues. Germline V gene data show CDR1 as SGDLS and CDR2 as YYNGEE.

The chain recombines TRBV5-8 with TRBJ2-2, with 8 bases identical to TRBD2. CDR3 size: 14 residues. Germline lookup yields CDR1 SGHTS and CDR2 YDEGEE. The trim removed 6 bases at V and 5 bases at J, leaving 6 bases unmatched. The CDR3 DNA sequence: TGTGCCAGCAACACACCGGGAGGGACCGGGGAGCTGTTTTTT. It specifies CASNTPGGTGELFF.

The chain employs TRBV7-2 and TRBJ2-6, with TRBD1 matching 7 bases. V lost 0 bases, J lost 11 bases, and 13 bases stayed unmatched. This CDR3 region has 17 residues. Germline loops: CDR1 SGHTA, CDR2 FQGNSA. DNA for the CDR3: TGTGCCAGCAGCTTAGCAGGGGGCGCCTCCTATGGCTACGTCCTGACTTTC. It specifies CASSLAGGASYGYVLTF.

The CDR3 DNA reads as TGCAGTGCTAGAGCCGGAGGGGCGGGCGGCACTGAAGCTTTCTTT. Translation: CSARAGGAGGTEAFF. The chain has TRBV20-1 and TRBJ1-1; D perhaps matches TRBD1 (5 bases). Germline V gene data show CDR1 as DFQATT and CDR2 as SNEGSKA (reference sequence). The CDR3 is 15 amino acids. Trimming left V 1 base short and J 4 bases short, with 16 bases between.

The chain carries TRBV24-1 and TRBJ2-1, with D hard to call. The CDR3 has 12 amino acids. Germline values: CDR1 KGHDR, CDR2 SFDVKD. V lost 2 bases and J 10 bases, leaving 8 bases between the germline ends. The CDR3 DNA follows: TGTGCCACCAGTGATTCATACTACGAGCAGTTCTTC. Its protein product is CATSDSYYEQFF.

Concerning this clonotype itself: This CDR3 is missing its conserved last phenylalanine or tryptophan, likely due to a read error. The chain carries TRBV7-3 and TRBJ2-5; 10 bases are shared with TRBD1. V trimming: 11 bases; J trimming: 5 bases; junction bases outside the gene matches: 5. Germline V gene sequence: CDR1 SGHTA, CDR2 FQGTGA. This CDR3 is 12 amino acids long. The CDR3 DNA is TGTGCCGGACAGGGGGATAGCGAGACCCAGTACTAC. This sequence encodes CAGQGDSETQYY.

The chain recombines TRBV9 with TRBJ2-7; D unresolved. CDR3 length: 13 residues. Germline V gene sequence: CDR1 SGDLS, CDR2 YYNGEE. The CDR3 spells CASSLGKNEQLFV. In DNA form, the CDR3 reads TGTGCCAGCAGCTTGGGAAAAAACGAGCAGTTGTTCGTC.

The gene calls are TRBV19 and TRBJ2-3; TRBD2 might be the D (5 bases). The DNA end is more similar to TRBJ2-1, so the J call may be wrong. Germline CDR1 is LNHDA and CDR2 is SQIVND (reference sequence). The CDR3 has 15 residues. CDR3 residues: CASSIASQSNNEQFF. DNA for the CDR3: TGTGCCAGTAGTATAGCTAGCCAAAGCAACAATGAGCAGTTCTTC.